The TCR beta chain described here comes from a study of blood T cells in healthy people across ages. Caucasian, healthy and from Russia, the donors were aged between about 6 and 90. This clonotype was observed a handful of times. Per germline, CDR1 WSHSY and CDR2 SAAADI. V was clipped by 6 bases and J by 3 bases; unmatched bases: 11. The CDR3 is 16 amino acids. Then a second PCR, running roughly 6 to 12 cycles, was carried out with a sample-barcoded 5' primer and a J-beta primer mix. TCRdb independently ran MiXCR on the 5' RACE reads; one entry per CDR3 protein. Of hundreds of thousands of distinct CDR3 sequences in the sample, around 36% were seen once.

Sequenced material: blood. This sequence joins TRBV10-2 and TRBJ2-7, with 10 nucleotides matching TRBD1. The receptor was derived from a man younger than 35 in good health. CDR3 loop: CASRGTGDIPFYEQYF. CDR3 bases: TGCGCCAGCAGGGGGACAGGGGACATACCATTCTACGAGCAGTACTTC.